The 23 T cell receptor beta chains given below trace back to one sample, sequenced in a study of graft-versus-host responses after intestinal transplantation. Only in-frame clones appear in the TCRdb table, and some are missing; sequencing was by immunoSEQ multiplex PCR. The sample carries approximately 90,000 clones, roughly 80% recorded once. These receptors are not linked to any known antigen. The specimen was unstimulated CD4+ T cells sorted from spleen or lymph node cells, collected before intestinal transplant. The receptors come from a human donor who received an intestinal transplant.

The chain uses TRBV2 and TRBJ2-1; 11 nucleotides align to TRBD2. The germline V gene has CDR1 SNHLY and CDR2 FYNNEI. The CDR3 length is 15 residues. V lost 5 bases to trimming and J lost 8 bases; unmatched junction nucleotides: 8. The CDR3 nucleotides read TGTGCCAGCAGTTTGTATAGCGGGGGGGCGGATGAGCAGTTCTTC. Translation: CASSLYSGGADEQFF.

This sequence joins TRBV5-1 and TRBJ1-2; TRBD1 matches at 7 bases. In germline, CDR1 is SGHRS, CDR2 YFSETQ. There are 16 residues in the CDR3. V lost 0 bases, J lost 8 bases, and 13 bases stayed unmatched. The CDR3, as DNA: TGCGCCAGCAGCTTGGCAAGACAGGGTGGGGGTGACGGCTACACCTTC. Translation gives CASSLARQGGGDGYTF.

This clone was recorded once. The rearrangement joins TRBV11-2 to TRBJ2-2, with a possible D match to TRBD2 (5 bases). The CDR3 is 15 residues long. Trimming shortened V by 5 bases and J by 1 base, and 11 bases separated the two germline ends. Germline CDR1 is SGHAT and CDR2 is FQNNGV. In DNA form, the CDR3 reads TGTGCCAGCAGCCCTTTGGGGAGGAACACCGGGGAGCTGTTTTTT. Translation: CASSPLGRNTGELFF.

V and J are TRBV5-1 and TRBJ2-5; 7 bases are a match to TRBD2. Germline assignment: CDR1 SGHRS and CDR2 YFSETQ. V was clipped by 3 bases and J by 5 bases; unmatched bases: 10. The CDR3 has 15 residues. In DNA form, the CDR3 reads TGCGCCAGCAGCTCAACTAGCGCAGTAAGGGAGACCCAGTACTTC. This translates into CASSSTSAVRETQYF. Supplemented by reference TRBV5-1 and TRBJ2-5, the full variable domain reads KAGVTQTPRYLIKTRGQQVTLSCSPISGHRSVSWYQQTPGQGLQFLFEYFSETQRNKGNFPGRFSGRQFSNSRSEMNVSTLELGDSALYLCASSSTSAVRETQYFGPGTRLLVL.

This clone has only a few counts. This chain uses TRBV6-6 with TRBJ1-6; 8 bases line up with TRBD1. Germline assignment: CDR1 MNHNY and CDR2 SVGAGI (reference sequence). The length of the CDR3 is 16 residues. V lost 4 bases, J lost 9 bases, and 11 bases stayed unmatched. CDR3 sequence: CASSSDGQGEISPLHF. DNA of the CDR3: TGTGCCAGCAGTTCCGATGGACAGGGAGAAATTTCACCCCTCCACTTT.

The CDR3 nucleotides are TGTGCCAGCAGCGTAGCGCGCCGGAATTCACCCCTCCACTTT. Translating it yields CASSVARRNSPLHF. The chain has TRBV9 and TRBJ1-6, with unresolved D. Per the germline V gene, CDR1 is SGDLS and CDR2 is YYNGEE. V gave up 0 bases and J gave up 7 bases, with 8 bases separating them. The CDR3 is 14 amino acids.

This clone was seen just once. The chain couples TRBV5-1 to TRBJ2-5; tentative D call: TRBD1 (5 bases). The CDR3 is 14 amino acids. Germline values: CDR1 SGHRS, CDR2 YFSETQ. Trimming left V 0 bases short and J 5 bases short, with 11 bases between. The CDR3 sequence: CASSLGQGWETQYF. The DNA of the CDR3 is TGCGCCAGCAGCTTGGGTCAGGGTTGGGAGACCCAGTACTTC.

In its sample, this clone was seen a few times. The chain couples TRBV4-2 to TRBJ1-3; 10 nucleotides agree with TRBD1. Germline CDR1 reads LGHNA; CDR2 reads YNFKEQ. The CDR3 consists of 18 residues. J gave up 0 bases and V 3 bases, and 8 bases lay outside the gene matches. CDR3 nucleotides: TGTGCCAGCAGCCAGAGACCGGGACAGGGGATCTCTGGAAACACCATATATTTT. Its translation is CASSQRPGQGISGNTIYF.

This chain links TRBV4-1 with TRBJ2-1; D is perhaps TRBD2 (5 bases). V was pared by 0 bases and J by 4 bases, with 13 bases between. CDR1 MGHRA and CDR2 YSYEKL come from the germline V gene. The CDR3 runs to 16 residues. For the CDR3, the DNA is TGCGCCAGCAGCCAAGAGGCCTTACGGGGTTACAATGAGCAGTTCTTC. This gives the protein CASSQEALRGYNEQFF.

V and J are TRBV6-5 and TRBJ1-3; 7 nucleotides align to TRBD1. This CDR3 comprises 14 residues. V lost 6 bases to trimming and J lost 4 bases; unmatched junction nucleotides: 6. Germline V gene lookup returns CDR1 MNHEY and CDR2 SVGAGI. The CDR3 loop is CASRMDRRGNTIYF. In DNA form, the CDR3 reads TGTGCCAGCAGGATGGACAGGAGAGGAAACACCATATATTTT.

This sequence joins TRBV20-1 and TRBJ2-1, with TRBD2 matching 10 bases. The CDR3 runs to 10 residues. Germline V gives CDR1 DFQATT, CDR2 SNEGSKA (reference sequence). J was trimmed by 12 bases and V by 4 bases; bases with no gene match: 0. The CDR3 here is CSATSGRQFF. DNA of the CDR3: TGCAGTGCTACTAGCGGGAGGCAGTTCTTC.

The J gene is TRBJ1-5, the V gene TRBV27, with D perhaps TRBD1 (6 bases). CDR1 and CDR2 from the germline V gene are MNHEY and SMNVEV (reference sequence). Trimming cost V 8 bases and J 2 bases, with 16 bases left between them. The CDR3 sequence is 15 residues long. The CDR3 spells CASGGGGRGNQPQHF. The CDR3, as DNA: TGTGCCAGCGGTGGGGGGGGCAGGGGCAATCAGCCCCAGCATTTT.

The chain carries TRBV7-6 and TRBJ1-6, with D unclear. V gave up 2 bases and J gave up 5 bases, with 7 bases separating them. CDR3 size: 14 residues. CDR1 and CDR2 from the germline V gene are SGHVS and FNYEAQ. CDR3 DNA sequence: TGTGCCAGCAGCTTACGACTAGATAATTCACCCCTCCACTTT. It encodes CASSLRLDNSPLHF.

This rearrangement joins TRBV6-1 to TRBJ1-3; a weak D match, TRBD1 (6 bases). Trimming took off 2 bases at V and 5 bases at J, with 13 bases between the two ends. The CDR3 spans 15 residues. Germline assignment: CDR1 MNHNS and CDR2 SASEGT. The CDR3 spells CASSEPTGSRNTIYF. In nucleotides, the CDR3 is TGTGCCAGCAGTGAACCCACAGGGTCAAGAAACACCATATATTTT.

The chain carries TRBV10-3 and TRBJ2-1, with 7 bases aligning to TRBD2. This CDR3 is built from 15 residues. From germline, CDR1 is ENHRY and CDR2 SYGVKD. V lost 6 bases and J lost 4; bases outside the gene matches: 9. The chain's CDR3 is CAIRGTGGRYNEQFF. The DNA for the CDR3 is TGTGCCATCAGGGGTACTGGCGGGAGATACAATGAGCAGTTCTTC.

This chain connects TRBV5-1 to TRBJ2-1, with 11 positions matching TRBD2. The CDR3 has 15 amino acids. Germline trimming cut 0 bases from V and 10 bases from J; bases unmatched to any gene: 6. Germline-derived CDR1 and CDR2 are SGHRS and YFSETQ. Written as DNA, the CDR3 is TGCGCCAGCAGCTTGGCTGGGCTAGCGGGAGGCGAGCAGTTCTTC. This codes for CASSLAGLAGGEQFF.

By share, this clone ranks as medium-sized. The chain combines TRBV6-5 with TRBJ2-7, with TRBD2 as a possible D gene (5 bases). V gave up 6 bases and J gave up 1 base, with 10 bases separating them. The germline V gene has CDR1 MNHEY and CDR2 SVGAGI. The CDR3 has 13 amino acids. This chain's CDR3 is CASREIASYEQYF. CDR3 in DNA: TGTGCCAGCAGAGAAATAGCGTCCTACGAGCAGTACTTC.

This chain connects TRBV9 to TRBJ2-5, with 12 bases that match TRBD2. Germline V gene sequence: CDR1 SGDLS, CDR2 YYNGEE. V gave up 0 bases and J gave up 1 base; unmatched junction bases: 4. This CDR3 region has 17 residues. CDR3: CASSVALAGGRQETQYF. CDR3 in DNA: TGTGCCAGCAGCGTAGCCCTAGCGGGGGGGCGCCAAGAGACCCAGTACTTC. The full variable domain, rest sourced from reference TRBV9 and TRBJ2-5, is DSGVTQTPKHLITATGQRVTLRCSPRSGDLSVYWYQQSLDQGLQFLIQYYNGEERAKGNILERFSAQQFPDLHSELNLSSLELGDSALYFCASSVALAGGRQETQYFGPGTRLLVL.

The chain carries TRBV5-4 and TRBJ1-2; 9 bases fit TRBD1. Per germline, CDR1 SGHNT and CDR2 YYREEE (reference sequence). V trimming: 5 bases; J trimming: 3 bases; junction bases outside the gene matches: 8. The CDR3 is 15 amino acids. This chain's CDR3 is CASRARTGEYYGYTF. The CDR3 DNA reads TGTGCCAGCAGGGCAAGGACAGGGGAGTACTATGGCTACACCTTC.

The count of this clone is one. V gene TRBV4-1 combines with J gene TRBJ2-7; possibly TRBD2 for D (6 bases). CDR1 and CDR2 from the germline V gene are MGHRA and YSYEKL. The CDR3 sequence is 13 residues long. V lost 8 bases and J 0 bases, leaving 11 bases between the germline ends. The DNA for the CDR3 is TGCGCCAGCGGCCGGGACTCCTCCTACGAGCAGTACTTC. As protein: CASGRDSSYEQYF.

The gene calls are TRBV19 and TRBJ1-5; 7 bases are shared with TRBD1. CDR3 length: 13 residues. V gave up 5 bases and J gave up 4 bases; unmatched junction bases: 2. Germline CDR1 reads LNHDA; CDR2 reads SQIVND (reference sequence). The CDR3 sequence is CASSVQGNQPQHF. The CDR3 region has the DNA TGTGCCAGTAGTGTACAGGGGAATCAGCCCCAGCATTTT.

The chain joins TRBV7-3 to TRBJ2-3; D uncertain. Germline values: CDR1 SGHTA, CDR2 FQGTGA. The CDR3 is 13 residues long. V was pared by 1 base and J by 4 bases, with 6 bases between. DNA for the CDR3: TGTGCCAGCAGCTTAATATTCTCAGATACGCAGTATTTT. Encoded protein: CASSLIFSDTQYF.

The rearrangement uses TRBV6-6 and TRBJ2-3; possibly TRBD2 for D (5 bases). The CDR3 sequence is 16 residues long. CDR1 MNHNY and CDR2 SVGAGI come from the germline V gene (reference sequence). V lost 6 bases, J lost 4 bases, and 20 bases lay in between. The CDR3 DNA is TGTGCCAGCAGGCTCGAACTAGTAATTAACGCAGATACGCAGTATTTT. This encodes CASRLELVINADTQYF.